Each of the 11 T cell receptor beta chains below was sequenced from the same sample in a study of shared clonotypes between healthy human individuals. Here immunoSEQ multiplex PCR was the method, and the copy in TCRdb shows in-frame clones only, minus some. The sample comprises approximately 980,000 clones, 76% of which are singletons, and about 1.5% rests with the top ten. Specimen: memory CD4+ T cells sorted from blood. Stated subset: CD45RA-negative fraction. All receptors derive from a man younger than 35 in good health.

This CDR3 reads CASSPRTGGSYEQYF. DNA of the CDR3: TGTGCCAGCTCACCACGGACAGGGGGGAGCTACGAGCAGTACTTC. The V gene is TRBV18, the J gene TRBJ2-7, with 10 bases matching TRBD1. Per germline, CDR1 KGHSH and CDR2 LQKENI. V dropped 1 base and J dropped 3; count of bases not matched to a gene: 3. The CDR3 covers 15 residues.

The chain uses TRBV19 and TRBJ2-7; perhaps TRBD2 as D (6 bases). In germline, CDR1 is LNHDA, CDR2 SQIVND (reference sequence). With 6 bases removed from V and 5 bases from J, the gap between germline ends came to 14 bases. The CDR3 extends over 13 amino acids. The CDR3 loop reads CASSPLGGDEQYF. The CDR3 region has the DNA TGTGCCAGTAGCCCCCTGGGAGGCGACGAGCAGTACTTC. The whole variable domain, filled in from reference TRBV19 and TRBJ2-7, reads DGGITQSPKYLFRKEGQNVTLSCEQNLNHDAMYWYRQDPGQGLRLIYYSQIVNDFQKGDIAEGYSVSREKKESFPLTVTSAQKNPTAFYLCASSPLGGDEQYFGPGTRLTVT.

This clone has only a few counts. Other nucleotide sequences from this sample produce the same CDR3. This rearrangement joins TRBV30 to TRBJ1-3; D not resolved. This CDR3 has 14 amino acids. The V end lost 5 bases, the J end lost 0 bases, and 11 bases lay between the germline ends. The germline CDR1 and CDR2 sequences are GTSNPN and SVGIG (reference sequence). The CDR3: CAWGPGTSGNTIYF. CDR3 bases: TGTGCCTGGGGACCGGGAACCTCTGGAAACACCATATATTTT.

This clone was counted a single time. The chain employs TRBV6-1 and TRBJ1-4; D gene unclear. Germline-derived CDR1 and CDR2 are MNHNS and SASEGT. Trimming pared 7 bases from V and 8 bases from J, leaving 11 bases between. This CDR3 comprises 12 residues. The CDR3 region is CASTDNFEKLFF. CDR3 DNA sequence: TGTGCCAGCACCGACAATTTCGAAAAACTGTTTTTT.

About this clone itself: In the same sample, other DNA sequences code for this CDR3. The genes are TRBV6-5 and TRBJ1-2; 8 positions match TRBD1. The CDR3 covers 13 residues. Trimming at V came to 0 bases and at J to 8 bases, leaving 2 bases not matched to a gene. CDR1 is MNHEY, CDR2 SVGAGI, per germline. The CDR3 DNA reads TGTGCCAGCAGTTACTCCACAGGGGGGGGCTACACCTTC. Its translation: CASSYSTGGGYTF.

V and J are TRBV7-2 and TRBJ1-1; D not certain. V shed 3 bases and J shed 3 bases, with 14 bases lying between them. The CDR3 loop spans 15 amino acids. Germline V gene lookup returns CDR1 SGHTA and CDR2 FQGNSA. DNA for the CDR3: TGTGCCAGCAGCTTTGTGAGGGCGAGGGACACTGAAGCTTTCTTT. Translating gives CASSFVRARDTEAFF.

The chain couples TRBV11-2 to TRBJ2-7; D tentatively reads TRBD1 or TRBD2 (6 bases each). V was pared by 1 base and J by 3 bases, with 10 bases between. The CDR3 length is 14 residues. CDR1 and CDR2 (germline): SGHAT, FQNNGV. CDR3 sequence reads: CASSLGGAVYEQYF. As DNA, the CDR3 is TGTGCCAGCAGCTTAGGGGGGGCAGTCTACGAGCAGTACTTC.

The rearrangement joins TRBV27 to TRBJ1-6, with D unresolved. The CDR3 is 15 residues long. V was clipped by 3 bases and J by 11 bases, with 17 bases between them. Germline loops: CDR1 MNHEY, CDR2 SMNVEV (reference sequence). In DNA form, the CDR3 reads TGTGCCAGCAGTTTTGAGGGAAGGGATTGGGCACCCCTCCACTTT. Its protein is CASSFEGRDWAPLHF.

Notes on this clone: At the DNA level, this CDR3 is encoded by other sequences in the same sample as well. This sequence joins TRBV10-3 and TRBJ2-1; weak D call: TRBD1 (5 bases). This CDR3 contains 13 residues. Germline CDR1 ENHRY, CDR2 SYGVKD. V was pared by 8 bases and J by 5 bases, with 13 bases between. Here the CDR3 reads CAISPGLNNEQFF. The DNA of the CDR3 is TGTGCCATCTCCCCAGGGTTGAACAATGAGCAGTTCTTC.

The V call is TRBV19, the J call TRBJ1-1; D ambiguous. The CDR3 totals 11 residues. The V gene lost 4 bases and the J gene lost 7 bases, with 7 bases spanning the gap. The germline V gene has CDR1 LNHDA and CDR2 SQIVND (reference sequence). This chain's CDR3 is CASSKAVEAFF. The CDR3 DNA is TGTGCCAGTAGTAAAGCCGTTGAAGCTTTCTTT.

The chain recombines TRBV5-4 with TRBJ1-1; possible D gene TRBD1, 6 bases. CDR3 length: 14 residues. Germline V gives CDR1 SGHNT, CDR2 YYREEE (reference sequence). V gave up 4 bases and J gave up 4 bases, with 14 bases separating them. CDR3 sequence: CASSPAGGRTEAFF. Written as DNA, the CDR3 is TGTGCCAGCAGCCCCGCGGGGGGGCGCACTGAAGCTTTCTTT.